This passage covers 15 T cell receptor beta chains from one sample sequenced in a study of T cell responses to AZD1222 COVID-19 vaccine. Produced via immunoSEQ multiplex PCR; TCRdb's table is partial and in-frame only. The table records 80,000 or so clones, 60% to 85% of them present only once. The source material was peripheral blood, sampled 28 days after the second dose of the MenACWY control vaccine. The source is an adult who received the MenACWY meningococcal vaccine as a control.

This clone showed up many times. Other DNA sequences of this sample code for an identical CDR3. The rearrangement links TRBV5-4 to TRBJ2-2, with 7 nucleotides matching TRBD2. V lost 4 bases to trimming and J lost 5 bases; unmatched junction nucleotides: 2. The CDR3 extends over 13 amino acids. Germline assignment: CDR1 SGHNT and CDR2 YYREEE (reference sequence). Here the CDR3 DNA reads TGTGCCAGCAGCCCGGGAGGTACCGGGGAGCTGTTTTTT. It encodes CASSPGGTGELFF.

The chain is built from TRBV24-1 and TRBJ1-5; D may be TRBD1 (5 bases). Germline values: CDR1 KGHDR, CDR2 SFDVKD. The CDR3 is made up of 14 amino acids. Trimming removed 12 bases at V and 2 bases at J, with 16 bases between. In nucleotides, the CDR3 is TGTGCCCCTAAGCGGGGGTTCGGCAATCAGCCCCAGCATTTT. Its translation is CAPKRGFGNQPQHF.

The CDR3 nucleotides are TGTGCCAGCAGTAGAATGAACACTGAAGCTTTCTTT. Translating it yields CASSRMNTEAFF. The chain couples TRBV6-6 to TRBJ1-1; no definite D call. CDR3 length: 12 residues. Trimming removed 5 bases at V and 0 bases at J, with 4 bases between. The V gene's germline CDR1 is MNHNY and CDR2 SVGAGI (reference sequence).

The chain carries TRBV3-1 (or the pseudogene TRBV3-2) and TRBJ2-7; TRBD1 agrees at 7 bases. Germline CDR1 reads LGHDT; CDR2 reads YNNKEL (reference sequence). Trimming took 4 bases from V and 4 from J; bases not matched to a gene: 10. The CDR3 length is 15 residues. The CDR3: CASSLQTGSLYEQYF. The CDR3 bases are TGTGCCAGCAGCCTCCAGACAGGGAGCCTTTACGAGCAGTACTTC.

The chain has TRBV14 and TRBJ1-1; D ambiguous. From germline, CDR1 is SGHDN and CDR2 FVKESK. The CDR3 spans 13 residues. Trimming took 4 bases from V and 10 from J, leaving 16 bases between them. The CDR3: CASSRKGELGAFF. The CDR3 nucleotides are TGTGCCAGCAGCCGCAAGGGTGAGTTAGGAGCTTTCTTT.

The gene calls are TRBV20-1 and TRBJ1-2, with 9 positions matching TRBD1. The CDR3 consists of 16 residues. With 3 bases clipped from V and 3 bases from J, the junction kept 11 bases outside the gene matches. Germline V gene data show CDR1 as DFQATT and CDR2 as SNEGSKA (reference sequence). This CDR3 is CSASLAQGQGYYGYTF. The DNA of the CDR3 is TGCAGTGCTAGTTTGGCCCAGGGACAGGGATACTATGGCTACACCTTC.

V gene TRBV2 combines with J gene TRBJ1-2; D is possibly TRBD1 (5 bases). The V end was cut by 5 bases, the J end by 3 bases, with 10 bases between. Per germline, CDR1 SNHLY and CDR2 FYNNEI. There are 13 residues in the CDR3. The CDR3 sequence is CASSSRRDYGYTF. Here the CDR3 DNA reads TGTGCCAGCAGTAGCCGCAGGGACTATGGCTACACCTTC.

The genes are TRBV30 and TRBJ2-3; D not resolved. The CDR3 has 13 residues. V lost 3 bases to trimming and J lost 1 base, with 8 bases between them. Germline V gives CDR1 GTSNPN, CDR2 SVGIG (reference sequence). CDR3 sequence (DNA): TGTGCCTGGAGAGTAGGCGGCACAGATACGCAGTATTTT. This translates into CAWRVGGTDTQYF.

This clone was recorded many times. J is TRBJ2-7 and V is TRBV12-3 or TRBV12-4; D unclear. With 2 bases removed from V and 3 bases from J, the gap between germline ends came to 5 bases. The CDR3 consists of 12 residues. The CDR3 DNA sequence: TGTGCCAGCAGTTTAAGTGTCTACGAGCAGTACTTC. This encodes CASSLSVYEQYF.

The V gene is TRBV2, the J gene TRBJ1-1; TRBD1 is a possible D gene (6 bases). This CDR3 spans 12 amino acids. Germline V CDR1 and CDR2: SNHLY, FYNNEI. V dropped 3 bases and J dropped 8 bases, with 10 bases sitting between them. The CDR3 nucleotides are TGTGCCAGCAGTGACGGACAGAGGGAAGCTTTCTTT. Protein product: CASSDGQREAFF. The full variable domain, completed using reference TRBV2 and TRBJ1-1, is EPEVTQTPSHQVTQMGQEVILRCVPISNHLYFYWYRQILGQKVEFLVSFYNNEISEKSEIFDDQFSVERPDGSNFTLKIRSTKLEDSAMYFCASSDGQREAFFGQGTRLTVV.

The CDR3 bases are TGCGCCAGCAGCTTGGGACAGGGAGCCGCGCCCCAGCATTTT. Its protein is CASSLGQGAAPQHF. The chain combines TRBV5-1 with TRBJ1-5; 7 positions match TRBD1. The CDR3 is 14 amino acids. V shed 0 bases, J shed 9 bases, and the junction held 6 bases outside the gene matches. CDR1 and CDR2 from the germline V gene are SGHRS and YFSETQ.

The chain carries TRBV3-1 (or the pseudogene TRBV3-2) and TRBJ2-5; maybe TRBD2 (6 bases). Trimming left V 0 bases short and J 13 bases short, with 18 bases between. The CDR3 loop spans 14 amino acids. Germline-derived CDR1 and CDR2 are LGHDT and YNNKEL (reference sequence). The CDR3 coding sequence is TGTGCCAGCAGCCAAGATCCTGGGGGGAGGCCTCGGTACTTC. As protein: CASSQDPGGRPRYF.

The CDR3 reads CASSPNQREANEQFF. In nucleotides, the CDR3 is TGTGCCAGCTCACCTAACCAGCGGGAGGCCAATGAGCAGTTCTTC. The genes are TRBV18 and TRBJ2-1; 9 nucleotides agree with TRBD2. Germline loops: CDR1 KGHSH, CDR2 LQKENI. Unmatched junction bases numbered 6, after V lost 3 bases and J lost 6 bases. CDR3 length equals 15 residues.

V and J are TRBV2 and TRBJ1-4, with D hard to call. Per the germline V gene, CDR1 is SNHLY and CDR2 is FYNNEI. V lost 6 bases and J 0 bases, leaving 17 bases between the germline ends. The CDR3 extends over 17 amino acids. CDR3 sequence reads: CASRATFLPPTNEKLFF. CDR3 bases: TGTGCCAGCAGGGCGACATTCTTACCCCCAACTAATGAAAAACTGTTTTTT.

This clone was detected only once. The chain links TRBV2 to TRBJ1-1; no clear D. This CDR3 contains 14 residues. V was cut by 8 bases and J by 1 base, with 14 bases left in between. CDR1 SNHLY and CDR2 FYNNEI come from the germline V gene. CDR3 protein: CASRSDATNTEAFF. The CDR3 bases are TGTGCCAGCCGGAGCGATGCTACGAACACTGAAGCTTTCTTT.